The 14 T cell receptor beta chains in this list originate from one sample, sequenced in a study of blood T cells in healthy people across ages. Sample-barcoded 5' priming and a J-beta primer mix drove a second PCR of roughly 6 to 12 cycles. TCRdb reanalysed the 5' RACE reads using MiXCR and keeps one entry per CDR3 protein. This sample has about 830,000 distinct CDR3 sequences; approximately 67% occur once, and the top ten carry roughly a quarter. Sequenced sample: blood. The receptor source for this set is a man younger than 40 in good health.

This clonotype was seen more than once but under ten times. J is TRBJ2-6 and V is TRBV29-1; D is ambiguous. Per the germline V gene, CDR1 is SQVTM and CDR2 is ANQGSEA. This CDR3 spans 15 amino acids. V gave up 6 bases and J gave up 0 bases, with 12 bases separating them. CDR3 coding DNA: TGCAGCGTCCAGCGACCGAACTCTGGGGCCAACGTCCTGACTTTC. This gives the protein CSVQRPNSGANVLTF.

V and J are TRBV7-2 and TRBJ2-7; 7 bases are a match to TRBD1. Trimming at V came to 3 bases and at J to 2 bases, leaving 4 bases not matched to a gene. From germline, CDR1 is SGHTA and CDR2 FQGNSA. This CDR3 comprises 14 residues. The CDR3 is CASSLWDSPYEQYF. Here the CDR3 DNA reads TGTGCCAGCAGCTTGTGGGACAGTCCCTACGAGCAGTACTTC.

The gene calls are TRBV4-2 and TRBJ1-4, with D possibly TRBD1 on 5 matching bases. Germline values: CDR1 LGHNA, CDR2 YNFKEQ. V was cut by 4 bases and J by 8 bases, with 17 bases left in between. The CDR3 length is 15 residues. The CDR3 DNA reads TGTGCCAGCAGCCGAGCGGGACCGTCGGACGAAAAACTGTTTTTT. Translating it yields CASSRAGPSDEKLFF.

This clonotype was detected only a few times. The J gene is TRBJ2-1, the V gene TRBV24-1, with 8 bases fitting TRBD1. After removal of 4 bases from V and 8 bases from J, the junction contained 9 bases not matched to a gene. The CDR3 sequence is 15 residues long. Germline V CDR1 and CDR2: KGHDR, SFDVKD. CDR3 bases: TGTGCCACCAGTGAGGAAGGACAGGGTCGGGATGAGCAGTTCTTC. This codes for CATSEEGQGRDEQFF.

This chain uses TRBV5-1 with TRBJ2-1, with D perhaps matching TRBD2 (8 bases). CDR1 and CDR2 (germline): SGHRS, YFSETQ. V lost 4 bases and J 7 bases, leaving 21 bases between the germline ends. CDR3 length: 16 residues. CDR3 bases: TGCGCCAGCAGCCGTAGTTCCGCGGGGGGACAGAATGAGCAGTTCTTC. This codes for CASSRSSAGGQNEQFF.

This clonotype was observed a handful of times. The chain combines TRBV6-2 or TRBV6-3 with TRBJ2-7; 15 nucleotides match TRBD2. Per the germline V gene, CDR1 is MNHEY and CDR2 is SVGEGT. Germline trimming cut 2 bases from V and 1 base from J; bases unmatched to any gene: 15. The CDR3 runs 21 residues. Here the CDR3 reads CASSYPTAGLAGGPRSYEQYF. In DNA form, the CDR3 reads TGTGCCAGCAGTTACCCTACCGCAGGACTAGCGGGGGGGCCGCGTTCCTACGAGCAGTACTTC.

To note about this clonotype: This could be a read error, since a much larger clone is one nucleotide away. V and J are TRBV7-2 and TRBJ2-5; D uncertain. Trimming stripped 7 bases from V and 2 bases from J, with 17 bases between. There are 15 residues in the CDR3. Germline CDR1 SGHTA, CDR2 FQGNSA. The CDR3 loop reads CASNTEVPAQETQYF. The CDR3 DNA reads as TGTGCCAGCAACACAGAGGTTCCAGCTCAAGAGACCCAGTACTTC.

The J gene is TRBJ2-7, the V gene TRBV29-1, with 8 bases fitting TRBD1. The J segment lost 6 bases and the V segment lost 5 bases, leaving 6 bases of the junction unmatched. Germline V gives CDR1 SQVTM, CDR2 ANQGSEA. The CDR3 contains 12 residues. The DNA for the CDR3 is TGCAGCGTTCGTGGACAGGGCCCCGAGCAGTACTTC. Its protein is CSVRGQGPEQYF.

Concerning this clonotype itself: A much larger clone differs by one base, so this may be a read error. CDR3 sequence reads: CVSSLGDTYEQYF. CDR3 nucleotide sequence: TGTGTCAGCAGCTTAGGTGATACCTACGAGCAGTACTTC. The V gene is TRBV7-3, the J gene TRBJ2-5; D not certain. The DNA end favors TRBJ2-7, so the J call may be wrong. CDR1 is SGHTA and CDR2 is FQGTGA in the germline V gene. CDR3 length: 13 amino acids.

This chain links TRBV12-3 or TRBV12-4 with TRBJ2-1, with D possibly matching TRBD1 (6 bases). The CDR3 runs 11 residues. V lost 8 bases and J 14 bases, leaving 16 bases between the germline ends. Here the CDR3 reads CASGKGDTKFF. The CDR3 bases are TGTGCCAGCGGTAAAGGGGACACCAAGTTCTTC.

This chain joins TRBV9 and TRBJ2-7, with D possibly matching TRBD2 (5 bases). The assigned J gene may be wrong: the sequence end matches TRBJ2-5 better. Germline CDR1 reads SGDLS; CDR2 reads YYNGEE. This CDR3 has 16 residues. The DNA for the CDR3 is TGTGCCAGCAGCGTGGGTCGAGGGAGCATCCAAGAGACCCAGTACTTC. Amino acid sequence: CASSVGRGSIQETQYF.

The rearrangement uses TRBV28 and TRBJ1-5; 7 nucleotides align to TRBD1. V dropped 5 bases and J dropped 0; count of bases not matched to a gene: 10. Per the germline V gene, CDR1 is MDHEN and CDR2 is SYDVKM. The CDR3 is made up of 17 amino acids. This chain's CDR3 is CASSPPTGAGSNQPQHF. CDR3 coding DNA: TGTGCCAGCAGTCCTCCTACAGGGGCGGGTAGCAATCAGCCCCAGCATTTT.

The chain is built from TRBV9 and TRBJ1-2; 9 positions match TRBD1. Losses at the gene ends were 0 bases for V and 2 bases for J; bases not matched to a gene: 5. There are 16 residues in the CDR3. The germline gives CDR1 SGDLS, CDR2 YYNGEE. The CDR3 here is CASSVGPGQGNYGYTF. In DNA form, the CDR3 reads TGTGCCAGCAGCGTAGGCCCGGGACAGGGCAACTATGGCTACACCTTC.

V and J are TRBV5-6 and TRBJ2-4, with TRBD1 matching over 11 bases. Germline V CDR1 and CDR2: SGHDT, YYEEEE. After removal of 4 bases from V and 9 bases from J, the junction contained 6 bases not matched to a gene. The CDR3 consists of 14 residues. The CDR3 DNA is TGTGCCAGCAGCGTGGGACAGGGGGTTGGCATTCAGTACTTC. Protein sequence: CASSVGQGVGIQYF.